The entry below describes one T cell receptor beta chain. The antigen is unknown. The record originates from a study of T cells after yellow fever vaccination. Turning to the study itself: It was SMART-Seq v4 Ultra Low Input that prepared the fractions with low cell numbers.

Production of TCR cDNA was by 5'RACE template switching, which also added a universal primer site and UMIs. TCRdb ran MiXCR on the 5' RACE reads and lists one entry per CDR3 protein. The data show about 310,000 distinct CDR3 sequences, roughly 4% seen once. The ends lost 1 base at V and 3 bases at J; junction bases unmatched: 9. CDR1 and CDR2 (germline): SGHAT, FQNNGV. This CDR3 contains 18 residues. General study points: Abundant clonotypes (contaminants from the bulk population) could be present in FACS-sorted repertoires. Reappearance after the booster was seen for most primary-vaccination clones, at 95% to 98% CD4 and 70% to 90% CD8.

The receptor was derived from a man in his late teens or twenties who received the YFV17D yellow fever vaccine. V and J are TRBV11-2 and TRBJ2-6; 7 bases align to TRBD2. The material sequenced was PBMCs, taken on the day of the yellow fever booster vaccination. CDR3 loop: CASSLAPGGSRGANVLTF. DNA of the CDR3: TGTGCCAGCAGCTTAGCCCCCGGGGGGTCGCGTGGGGCCAACGTCCTGACTTTC.